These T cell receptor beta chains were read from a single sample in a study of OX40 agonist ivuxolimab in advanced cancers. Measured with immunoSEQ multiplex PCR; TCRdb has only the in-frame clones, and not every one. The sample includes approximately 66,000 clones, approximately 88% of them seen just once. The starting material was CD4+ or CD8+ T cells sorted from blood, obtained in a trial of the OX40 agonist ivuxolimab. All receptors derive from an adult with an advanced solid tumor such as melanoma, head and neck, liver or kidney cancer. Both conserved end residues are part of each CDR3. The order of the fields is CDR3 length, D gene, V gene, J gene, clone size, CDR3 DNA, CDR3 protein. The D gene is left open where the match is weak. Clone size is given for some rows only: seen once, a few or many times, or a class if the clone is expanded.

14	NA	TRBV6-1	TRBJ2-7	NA	TGTGCCAGCAGTGGGCCTAGAGCAGACTACGAGCAATACTTC	CASSGPRADYEQYF
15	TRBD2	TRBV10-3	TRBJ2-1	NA	TGTGCCATCAGTGAGTCCGGGGGCGGGGGGAATGAGCAGTTCTTC	CAISESGGGGNEQFF
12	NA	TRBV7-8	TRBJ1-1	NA	TGTGCCAGCAGCCCGTCCAGGGTAGAAGCTTTCTTT	CASSPSRVEAFF
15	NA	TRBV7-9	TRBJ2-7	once	TGTGCCAGCAGCCCGGCGGGCCACCTTAACTACGAGCAGTACTTC	CASSPAGHLNYEQYF
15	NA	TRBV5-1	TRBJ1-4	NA	TGCGCCAGCAGGAAAACCGGGACACCGGAGGAAAAACTGTTTTTT	CASRKTGTPEEKLFF
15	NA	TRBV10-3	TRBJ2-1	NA	TGTGCCATCCGAACCGGGGGCCTTGCGGAGGAGGAGCAGTTCTTC	CAIRTGGLAEEEQFF
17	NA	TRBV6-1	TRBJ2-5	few	TGTGCCAGCAGTGAATCCCTCTCAGGGGGGATAAGGGAGACCCAGTACTTC	CASSESLSGGIRETQYF
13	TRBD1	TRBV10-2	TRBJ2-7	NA	TGCGCCAGCACCTCGACAGGGGCCTACGAGCAGTACTTC	CASTSTGAYEQYF
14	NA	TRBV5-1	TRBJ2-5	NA	TGCGCCAGCGCCGGTGGAGGGGGCATGGAGACCCAGTACTTC	CASAGGGGMETQYF
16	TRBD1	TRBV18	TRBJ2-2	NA	TGTGCCAGCTCCCCAAGAGGGGGCGCGAACACCGGGGAGCTGTTTTTT	CASSPRGGANTGELFF
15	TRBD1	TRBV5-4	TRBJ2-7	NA	TGTGCCAGCAGCTTGATCGGGACAGGGGCCTACGAGCAGTACTTC	CASSLIGTGAYEQYF
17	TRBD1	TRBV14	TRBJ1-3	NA	TGTGCCAGCAGCCCCCGACAGGGGGAGAGCTCTGGAAACACCATATATTTT	CASSPRQGESSGNTIYF
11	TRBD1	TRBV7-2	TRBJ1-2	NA	TGTGCCATCGGGACAGGCCTCGGCTACACCTTC	CAIGTGLGYTF
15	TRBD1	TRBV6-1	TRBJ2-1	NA	TGTGCCAGCAGGAGGGGGCCCAGCTCCTACAATGAGCAGTTCTTC	CASRRGPSSYNEQFF
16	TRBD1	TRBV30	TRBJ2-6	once	TGTGCCTGGTCTCCCGGGACAGTTACTGGGGCCAACGTCCTGACTTTC	CAWSPGTVTGANVLTF
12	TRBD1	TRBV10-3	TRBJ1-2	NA	TGTGCCATCAACACAGGGGTTGGTGGCTACACCTTC	CAINTGVGGYTF
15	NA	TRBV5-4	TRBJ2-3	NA	TGTGCCAGCAGCTTGGATGGCAGGGGCACAGATACGCAGTATTTT	CASSLDGRGTDTQYF
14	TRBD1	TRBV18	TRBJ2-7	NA	TGTGCCAGCTCACCCGGGACAGGGGTACACGAGCAGTACTTC	CASSPGTGVHEQYF
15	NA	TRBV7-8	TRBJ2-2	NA	TGTGCCTCCTTTAAATTGACAGCACTAACCGGGGAGCTGTTTTTT	CASFKLTALTGELFF
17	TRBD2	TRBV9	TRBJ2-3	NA	TGTGCCAGCAGCGTAGATCCTAGCGGGGGGGCCTCAGATACGCAGTATTTT	CASSVDPSGGASDTQYF
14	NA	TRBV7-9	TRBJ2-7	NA	TGTGCCAGCAGCTTAGACAGCGACTCCTACGAGCAGTACTTC	CASSLDSDSYEQYF
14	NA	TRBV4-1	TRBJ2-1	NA	TGCGCCAGCAGCCAGCGGGGCCAAGACAATGAGCAGTTCTTC	CASSQRGQDNEQFF
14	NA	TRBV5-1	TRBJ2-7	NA	TGCGCCAGCAGCCGTAGTGGATACCCAGACGAGCAGTACTTC	CASSRSGYPDEQYF
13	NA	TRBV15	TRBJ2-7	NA	TGTGCCACCAGCAGAGGGGTCTCCTACGAGCAGTACTTC	CATSRGVSYEQYF
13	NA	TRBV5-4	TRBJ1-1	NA	TGTGCCAGCAGCTTGTTGGGAGGCACTGAAGCTTTCTTT	CASSLLGGTEAFF
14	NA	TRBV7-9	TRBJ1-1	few	TGTGCCAGCAGCTTGGGTACCGTTAACACTGAAGCTTTCTTT	CASSLGTVNTEAFF
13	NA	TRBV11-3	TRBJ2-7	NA	TGTGCCAGCAGCTTAGAGGCAGGCAATGTACAGTACTTC	CASSLEAGNVQYF
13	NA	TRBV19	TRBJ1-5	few	TGTGCCAGTAGTATAGCTCCAAATCAGCCCCAGCATTTT	CASSIAPNQPQHF
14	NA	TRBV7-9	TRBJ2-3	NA	TGTGCCAGCAGCTTAGTCGGGGGCACAGATACGCAGTATTTT	CASSLVGGTDTQYF
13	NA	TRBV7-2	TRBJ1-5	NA	TGTGCCAGCAGCCGTCGAGAGTTTCAGCCCCAGCATTTT	CASSRREFQPQHF
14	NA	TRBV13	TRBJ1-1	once	TGTGCCAGCAGCTTAACGGCAGGGGAAACTGAAGCTTTCTTT	CASSLTAGETEAFF
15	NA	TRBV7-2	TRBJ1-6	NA	TGTGCCAGCAGCCCCATGGCCTACGGGGATTCACCCCCCCACTTT	CASSPMAYGDSPPHF
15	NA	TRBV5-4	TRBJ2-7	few	TGTGCCAGCAGCGAAGACCCAGGTCGTGCCTACGAGCAGTACTTC	CASSEDPGRAYEQYF
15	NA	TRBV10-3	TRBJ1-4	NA	TGTGCCATCAGTGAGTCGGGGACTCAGGGGGAAAAACTGTTTTTT	CAISESGTQGEKLFF
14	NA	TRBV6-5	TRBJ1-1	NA	TGTGCCAGCAGTTTATTAGGACTGGACACTGAAGCTTTCTTT	CASSLLGLDTEAFF
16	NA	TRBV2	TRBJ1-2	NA	TGTGCCAGCAGTGAAGCCCAAGGGGGGGCGGATTATGGCTACACCTTC	CASSEAQGGADYGYTF
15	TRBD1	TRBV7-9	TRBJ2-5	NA	TGTGCCAGCAGCTCCCAGGGGGCTGAAGGAGAGACCCAGTACTTC	CASSSQGAEGETQYF
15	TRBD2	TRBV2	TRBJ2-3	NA	TGTGCCAGCAGTTCTCCAAGGACTAGCGGGCGTACGCAGTATTTT	CASSSPRTSGRTQYF
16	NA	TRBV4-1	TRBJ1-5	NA	TGCGCCAGCAGCCAAGATGGCCCCAGGAGCAATCAGCCCCAGCATTTT	CASSQDGPRSNQPQHF
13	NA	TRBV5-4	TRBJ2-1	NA	TGTGCCAGCAGCCCAGGCCTGAACAATGAGCAGTTCTTC	CASSPGLNNEQFF
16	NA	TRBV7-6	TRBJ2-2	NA	TGTGCCAGCAGCCCAACCAGCCAGGGGGGGACCGGGGAGCTGTTTTTT	CASSPTSQGGTGELFF
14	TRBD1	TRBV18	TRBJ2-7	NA	TGTGCCAGCTCACCAGGCAGGGGGAACTACGAGCAGTACTTC	CASSPGRGNYEQYF
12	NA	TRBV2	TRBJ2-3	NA	TGTGCCAGCAGTGTCTACACAGATACGCAGTATTTT	CASSVYTDTQYF
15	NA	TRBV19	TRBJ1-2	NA	TGTGCCAGTAGTATAGACGGGGGAACCCGCTATGGCTACACCTTC	CASSIDGGTRYGYTF
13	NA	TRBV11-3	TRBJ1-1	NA	TGTGCCAGCAGCTCAGGGTTGGGCACTGAAGCTTTCTTT	CASSSGLGTEAFF
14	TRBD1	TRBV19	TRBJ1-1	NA	TGTGCCAGTAGTGGAAGGACAGGCCTCCCCCGGGCTTTCTTT	CASSGRTGLPRAFF
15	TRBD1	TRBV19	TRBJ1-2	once	TGTGCCAGTAGTATTCACAGGGGAATCCACTATGGCTACACCTTC	CASSIHRGIHYGYTF
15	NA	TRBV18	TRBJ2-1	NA	TGTGCCAGCTCGGGTGGACAAATCCGCGGCAATGAGCAGTTCTTC	CASSGGQIRGNEQFF
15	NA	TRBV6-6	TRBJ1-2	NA	TGTGCCAGCAGTTACTCGAACCCGGACCACTATGGCTACACCTTC	CASSYSNPDHYGYTF
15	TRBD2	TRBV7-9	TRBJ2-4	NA	TGTGCCAGCAGCTTAGGACTAGCGGGGACGAACATTCAGTACTTC	CASSLGLAGTNIQYF
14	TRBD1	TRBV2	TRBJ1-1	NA	TGTGCCAGCAGGGCCGGGACAGCCTACGATGAAGCTTTCTTT	CASRAGTAYDEAFF
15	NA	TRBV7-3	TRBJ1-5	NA	TGTGCCAGCAGCTCCGGGATTAGAGACAATCAGCCCCAGCATTTT	CASSSGIRDNQPQHF
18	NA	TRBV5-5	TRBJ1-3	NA	TGTGCCAGCAGCTTCTCTTCCTTTAGTCGATTCTCTGGAAACACCATATATTTT	CASSFSSFSRFSGNTIYF
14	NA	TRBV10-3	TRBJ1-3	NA	TGTGCCATCAGTGAGTCGGGTTCTGGAAACACCATATATTTT	CAISESGSGNTIYF
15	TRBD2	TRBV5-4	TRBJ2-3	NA	TGTGCCAGCAGTCCCTGGGGGGGTAACACAGATACGCAGTATTTT	CASSPWGGNTDTQYF